This TCR beta chain was obtained from a study of blood T cell repertoires in COVID-19. Study details: There were acute and convalescent COVID-19 samples, and they came from the United States, Italy and Spain. Sources were T cells, B-cell-depleted T cells, or PBMCs; the material itself was cDNA or gDNA.

This clone was picked up one time. V shed 4 bases, J shed 2 bases, and the junction held 9 bases outside the gene matches. Germline-derived CDR1 and CDR2 are LNHDA and SQIVND (reference sequence). The CDR3 consists of 18 residues. Two negative PCRs, clearance, or symptom resolution were required of recovered Cohort 3 donors. Authors' analysis steps: How many nucleated cells were present was estimated from reference gene primer amplification. Profiled with immunoSEQ multiplex PCR; TCRdb holds only in-frame clones, not every one. The DNA was the basis for D and trimming; V, J and clone size are from that table. This table holds around 160,000 clones, 80% found once.

The sequence was obtained from a woman between 55 and 75 years old who had recovered from COVID-19. Sequencing was carried out using PBMCs or T cells enriched from blood (not recorded which). The chain combines TRBV19 with TRBJ2-3, with 13 nucleotides matching TRBD2. The CDR3 here is CASSRRPGTSGITDTQYF. The CDR3 nucleotides read TGTGCCAGTAGTAGGCGCCCCGGGACTAGCGGGATCACAGATACGCAGTATTTT.